Shown below are 10 T cell receptor beta chains from a single sample sequenced in a study of technical replicates of blood from four donors. TCRdb keeps only in-frame clones here, not all; method: immunoSEQ multiplex PCR. Among approximately 92,000 clones, about 95% were seen once, and the ten largest hold 0.2% to 0.25%. The sample consisted of T cells isolated from PBMCs. These receptor sequences come from a human donor in good health.

The gene calls are TRBV2 and TRBJ1-5, with D perhaps matching TRBD1 (6 bases). The germline gives CDR1 SNHLY, CDR2 FYNNEI. V was shortened by 4 bases and J by 6 bases, with 13 bases between the two germline ends. This CDR3 comprises 14 residues. In DNA form, the CDR3 reads TGTGCCAGCAGTGTACAGGGATTTTTTCAGCCCCAGCATTTT. Its translation is CASSVQGFFQPQHF. The full variable domain, rest sourced from reference TRBV2 and TRBJ1-5, is EPEVTQTPSHQVTQMGQEVILRCVPISNHLYFYWYRQILGQKVEFLVSFYNNEISEKSEIFDDQFSVERPDGSNFTLKIRSTKLEDSAMYFCASSVQGFFQPQHFGDGTRLSIL.

J is TRBJ1-5 and V is TRBV7-2; perhaps TRBD1 as D (5 bases). Germline CDR1 and CDR2: SGHTA and FQGNSA. The V end lost 3 bases, the J end lost 0 bases, and 9 bases lay between the germline ends. There are 15 residues in the CDR3. CDR3 DNA sequence: TGTGCCAGCAGCTTGGGGACTTATAGCAATCAGCCCCAGCATTTT. It translates to CASSLGTYSNQPQHF.

The rearrangement joins TRBV6-1 to TRBJ1-5; 8 bases agree with TRBD1. Trimming cost V 6 bases and J 0 bases; bases outside gene matches: 4. CDR1 and CDR2 (germline): MNHNS, SASEGT. The CDR3 extends over 15 amino acids. Written as DNA, the CDR3 is TGTGCCAGCAGGGGACAGGAGTATAGCAATCAGCCCCAGCATTTT. Translation gives CASRGQEYSNQPQHF.

In its sample, this clone was seen once. V and J are TRBV15 and TRBJ2-3; unclear D gene. CDR1 is LNHNV and CDR2 is YYDKDF in the germline V gene (reference sequence). With 1 base removed from V and 5 bases from J, the gap between germline ends came to 7 bases. This CDR3 is built from 13 residues. CDR3 amino acids: CATSRVTIDTQYF. CDR3 nucleotides: TGTGCCACCAGCAGAGTCACTATAGATACGCAGTATTTT.

This clone was counted only a few times. The chain couples TRBV30 to TRBJ1-1; perhaps TRBD1 as D (5 bases). The CDR3 consists of 13 residues. The germline V gene has CDR1 GTSNPN and CDR2 SVGIG (reference sequence). Trimming took off 0 bases at V and 2 bases at J, with 7 bases between the two ends. In DNA, the CDR3 is TGTGCCTGGAGTGTACGGACAAACACTGAAGCTTTCTTT. This sequence encodes CAWSVRTNTEAFF.

CDR3 region: CSVHKQGFTGELFF. In DNA form, the CDR3 reads TGCAGCGTTCATAAGCAGGGATTTACCGGGGAGCTGTTTTTT. V gene TRBV29-1 combines with J gene TRBJ2-2, with D possibly TRBD1 on 5 matching bases. Trimming took off 5 bases at V and 5 bases at J, with 15 bases between the two ends. The CDR3 totals 14 residues. Germline CDR1 reads SQVTM; CDR2 reads ANQGSEA.

The rearrangement links TRBV6-1 to TRBJ2-2; D perhaps matches TRBD2 (5 bases). V lost 8 bases and J lost 5, with 15 bases in between. The CDR3 totals 14 residues. Germline lookup yields CDR1 MNHNS and CDR2 SASEGT. The CDR3 reads CASRPRATTGELFF. The CDR3 coding sequence is TGTGCCAGCCGGCCGAGGGCTACTACCGGGGAGCTGTTTTTT.

The chain combines TRBV13 with TRBJ1-2; perhaps TRBD1 as D (6 bases). There are 16 residues in the CDR3. The V end was cut by 5 bases, the J end by 2 bases, with 18 bases between. Germline CDR1 reads PRHDT; CDR2 reads FYEKMQ (reference sequence). Here the CDR3 reads CASSPMTPTGNYGYTF. CDR3 nucleotides: TGTGCCAGCAGCCCAATGACCCCCACAGGGAACTATGGCTACACCTTC.

This chain connects TRBV19 to TRBJ1-5; 10 bases are shared with TRBD1. V shed 5 bases and J 1 base; nucleotides not matched to a gene: 14. The germline CDR1 and CDR2 sequences are LNHDA and SQIVND (reference sequence). The CDR3 contains 19 residues. The CDR3: CASSVYSGTGVGSNQPQHF. CDR3 DNA: TGTGCCAGTAGTGTTTATTCCGGGACAGGGGTCGGGAGCAATCAGCCCCAGCATTTT.

The chain has TRBV9 and TRBJ2-7, with D possibly being TRBD2 (5 bases). Trimming took off 1 base at V and 3 bases at J, with 8 bases between the two ends. The CDR3 is made up of 13 amino acids. Germline V gene lookup returns CDR1 SGDLS and CDR2 YYNGEE. CDR3 residues: CASSVSGSYEQYF. The CDR3 DNA is TGTGCCAGCAGCGTATCTGGGAGCTACGAGCAGTACTTC.